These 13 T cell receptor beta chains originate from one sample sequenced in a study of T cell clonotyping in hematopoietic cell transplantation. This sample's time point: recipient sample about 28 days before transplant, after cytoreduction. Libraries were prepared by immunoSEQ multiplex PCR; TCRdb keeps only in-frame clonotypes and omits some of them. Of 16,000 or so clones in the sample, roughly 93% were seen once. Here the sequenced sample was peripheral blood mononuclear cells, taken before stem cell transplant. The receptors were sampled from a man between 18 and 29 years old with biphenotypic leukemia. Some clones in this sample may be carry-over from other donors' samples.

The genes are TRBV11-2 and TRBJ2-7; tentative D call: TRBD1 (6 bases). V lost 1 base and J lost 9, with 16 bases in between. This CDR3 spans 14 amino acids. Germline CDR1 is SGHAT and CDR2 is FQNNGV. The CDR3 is CASSLVGEGGPQYF. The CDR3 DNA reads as TGTGCCAGCAGCTTAGTTGGGGAAGGGGGACCGCAGTACTTC.

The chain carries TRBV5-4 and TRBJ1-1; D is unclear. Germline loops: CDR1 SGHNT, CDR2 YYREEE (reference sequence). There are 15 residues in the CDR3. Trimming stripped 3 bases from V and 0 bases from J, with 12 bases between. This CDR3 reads CASSSASLMNTEAFF. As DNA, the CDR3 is TGTGCCAGCAGCTCCGCTTCCCTCATGAACACTGAAGCTTTCTTT.

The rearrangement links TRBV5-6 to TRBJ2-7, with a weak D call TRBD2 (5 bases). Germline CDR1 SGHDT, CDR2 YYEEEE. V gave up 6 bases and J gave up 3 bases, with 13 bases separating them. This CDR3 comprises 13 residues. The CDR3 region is CASTPYRGYEQYF. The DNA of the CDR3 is TGTGCCAGCACCCCATACCGGGGCTACGAGCAGTACTTC.

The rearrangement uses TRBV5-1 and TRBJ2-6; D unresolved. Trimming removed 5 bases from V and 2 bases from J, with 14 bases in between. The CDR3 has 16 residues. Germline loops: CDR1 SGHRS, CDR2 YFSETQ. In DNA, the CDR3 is TGCGCCAGCAGTCCCCTCGTGGGTACTGGGGCCAACGTCCTGACTTTC. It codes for CASSPLVGTGANVLTF. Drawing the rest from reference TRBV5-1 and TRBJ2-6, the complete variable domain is KAGVTQTPRYLIKTRGQQVTLSCSPISGHRSVSWYQQTPGQGLQFLFEYFSETQRNKGNFPGRFSGRQFSNSRSEMNVSTLELGDSALYLCASSPLVGTGANVLTFGAGSRLTVL.

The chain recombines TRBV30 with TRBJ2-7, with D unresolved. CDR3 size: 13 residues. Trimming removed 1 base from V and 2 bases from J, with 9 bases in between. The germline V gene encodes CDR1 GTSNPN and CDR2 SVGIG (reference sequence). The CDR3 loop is CAWSARQAYEQYF. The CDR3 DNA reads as TGTGCCTGGAGTGCCAGGCAGGCCTACGAGCAGTACTTC.

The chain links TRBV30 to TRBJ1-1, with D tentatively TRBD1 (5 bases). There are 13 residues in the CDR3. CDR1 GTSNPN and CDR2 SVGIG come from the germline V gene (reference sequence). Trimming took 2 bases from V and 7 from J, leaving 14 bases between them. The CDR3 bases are TGTGCCTGGAGTTTAGGGGCGGATAATGAAGCTTTCTTT. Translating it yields CAWSLGADNEAFF.

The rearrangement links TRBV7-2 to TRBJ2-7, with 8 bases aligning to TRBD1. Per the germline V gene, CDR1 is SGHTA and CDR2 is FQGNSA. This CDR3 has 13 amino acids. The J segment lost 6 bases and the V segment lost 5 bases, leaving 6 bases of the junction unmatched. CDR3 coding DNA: TGTGCCAGCAGCCCCCAGGGGGCGGGCGAGCAGTACTTC. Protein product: CASSPQGAGEQYF. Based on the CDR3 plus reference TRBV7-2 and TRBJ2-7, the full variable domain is GAGVSQSPSNKVTEKGKDVELRCDPISGHTALYWYRQSLGQGLEFLIYFQGNSAPDKSGLPSDRFSAERTGGSVSTLTIQRTQQEDSAVYLCASSPQGAGEQYFGPGTRLTVT.

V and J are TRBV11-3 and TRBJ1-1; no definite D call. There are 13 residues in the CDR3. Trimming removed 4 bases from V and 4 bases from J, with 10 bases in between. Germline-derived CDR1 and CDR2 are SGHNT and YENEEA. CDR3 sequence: CASSSVSGTEAFF. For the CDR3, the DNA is TGTGCCAGCAGCTCTGTTAGCGGCACTGAAGCTTTCTTT.

The CDR3 reads CASSLFSGTGGEQYF. The CDR3 DNA reads as TGTGCCAGCAGCTTATTTTCCGGGACAGGGGGCGAGCAGTACTTC. V and J are TRBV11-2 and TRBJ2-7, with 11 nucleotides matching TRBD1. The CDR3 consists of 15 residues. Per germline, CDR1 SGHAT and CDR2 FQNNGV. The V gene end was trimmed by 2 bases and the J gene end by 6 bases; junction bases not matched to a gene: 6.

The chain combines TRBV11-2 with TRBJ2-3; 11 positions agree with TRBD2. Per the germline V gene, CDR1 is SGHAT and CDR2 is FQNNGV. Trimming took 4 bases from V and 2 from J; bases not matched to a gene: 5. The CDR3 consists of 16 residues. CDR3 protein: CASSSTSGGPTDTQYF. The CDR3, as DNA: TGTGCCAGCAGCTCCACTAGCGGGGGACCCACAGATACGCAGTATTTT.

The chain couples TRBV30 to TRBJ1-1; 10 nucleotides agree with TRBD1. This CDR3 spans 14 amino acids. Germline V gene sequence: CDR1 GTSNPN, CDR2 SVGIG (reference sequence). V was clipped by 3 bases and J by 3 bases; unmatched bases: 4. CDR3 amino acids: CAWRRTGGDTEAFF. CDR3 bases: TGTGCCTGGAGGAGGACAGGGGGGGACACTGAAGCTTTCTTT. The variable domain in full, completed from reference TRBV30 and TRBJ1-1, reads SQTIHQWPATLVQPVGSPLSLECTVEGTSNPNLYWYRQAAGRGLQLLFYSVGIGQISSEVPQNLSASRPQDRQFILSSKKLLLSDSGFYLCAWRRTGGDTEAFFGQGTRLTVV.

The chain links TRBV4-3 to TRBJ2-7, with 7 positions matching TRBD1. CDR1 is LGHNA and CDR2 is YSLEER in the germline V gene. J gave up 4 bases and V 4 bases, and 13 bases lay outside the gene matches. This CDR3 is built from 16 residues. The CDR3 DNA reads TGCGCCAGCAGCCTAAATTGGGGACAGCGTAGTTACGAGCAGTACTTC. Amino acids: CASSLNWGQRSYEQYF.

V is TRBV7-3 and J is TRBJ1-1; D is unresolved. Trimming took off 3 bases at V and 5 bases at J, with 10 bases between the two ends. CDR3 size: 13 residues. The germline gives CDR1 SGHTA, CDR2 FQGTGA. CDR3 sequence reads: CASSFMGWTEAFF. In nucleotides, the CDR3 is TGTGCCAGCAGCTTCATGGGTTGGACTGAAGCTTTCTTT. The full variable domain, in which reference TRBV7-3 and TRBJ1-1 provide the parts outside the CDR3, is GAGVSQTPSNKVTEKGKYVELRCDPISGHTALYWYRQSLGQGPEFLIYFQGTGAADDSGLPNDRFFAVRPEGSVSTLKIQRTERGDSAVYLCASSFMGWTEAFFGQGTRLTVV.